Here is one TCR beta chain with its context. This entry is derived from a study of T cell changes during pregnancy in multiple sclerosis. V lost 2 bases to trimming and J lost 7 bases; unmatched junction nucleotides: 5. Germline CDR1 reads SGHTA; CDR2 reads FQGNSA. The length of the CDR3 is 15 residues. Sequenced by immunoSEQ multiplex PCR; TCRdb stores in-frame clones only, minus some. The data hold roughly 93,000 clones, with about 91% observed a single time. This specimen was peripheral blood, taken before pregnancy. The chain recombines TRBV7-2 with TRBJ2-1; 10 bases agree with TRBD2. The sequence was collected from a female donor with multiple sclerosis, enrolled in a pregnancy study. This chain's CDR3 is CASSLKREGGNEQFF. The CDR3 nucleotides read TGTGCCAGCAGCTTAAAGCGGGAGGGCGGAAATGAGCAGTTCTTC.